The 27 T cell receptor beta chains listed next were all sequenced from one sample in a study of blood T cell repertoires in COVID-19. Measured with immunoSEQ multiplex PCR; TCRdb has only the in-frame clones, and not every one. The sample has about 120,000 clones, around 78% seen once. Specimen: peripheral blood. The receptors stem from a man aged 25-45 years with acute or convalescent COVID-19.

This chain joins TRBV4-1 and TRBJ1-5; D not certain. Trimming pared 1 base from V and 0 bases from J, leaving 10 bases between. CDR3 length: 16 amino acids. Germline loops: CDR1 MGHRA, CDR2 YSYEKL. CDR3 loop: CASSQASGTSNQPQHF. CDR3 coding DNA: TGCGCCAGCAGCCAAGCATCAGGTACTAGCAATCAGCCCCAGCATTTT.

This chain joins TRBV7-9 and TRBJ1-5, with 7 bases matching TRBD1. CDR3 size: 15 residues. Trimming cost V 1 base and J 7 bases; bases outside gene matches: 7. Germline values: CDR1 SEHNR, CDR2 FQNEAQ (reference sequence). CDR3: CASSLGGGGGQPQHF. CDR3 coding DNA: TGTGCCAGCAGCTTAGGGGGCGGAGGGGGCCAGCCCCAGCATTTT.

The chain has TRBV29-1 and TRBJ2-3; TRBD2 matches 9 bases. J gave up 5 bases and V 4 bases, and 13 bases lay outside the gene matches. The CDR3 is made up of 16 amino acids. Germline CDR1 and CDR2: SQVTM and ANQGSEA. The DNA for the CDR3 is TGCAGCGTTGTCGGTGGGCTAGCGGGATTAGGAGATACGCAGTATTTT. It encodes CSVVGGLAGLGDTQYF.

This chain joins TRBV27 and TRBJ2-3, with 8 positions matching TRBD2. The junction had 13 bases not matched to a gene; V was cut back by 4 bases and J by 7 bases. This CDR3 comprises 16 residues. Germline V gene data show CDR1 as MNHEY and CDR2 as SMNVEV (reference sequence). CDR3 protein: CASSSTTGTRSYTQYF. CDR3 bases: TGTGCCAGCAGTTCAACGACCGGGACTAGGTCCTATACGCAGTATTTT.

The V call is TRBV4-1, the J call TRBJ1-1; D is possibly TRBD1 (6 bases). CDR1 is MGHRA and CDR2 is YSYEKL in the germline V gene. The ends were cut back, 1 base at V and 1 base at J, with 13 bases in the middle. There are 16 residues in the CDR3. The chain's CDR3 is CASSQGLGASNTEAFF. The CDR3, as DNA: TGCGCCAGCAGCCAAGGATTGGGGGCCTCGAACACTGAAGCTTTCTTT.

The gene calls are TRBV5-1 and TRBJ2-5; 8 bases fit TRBD1. Germline loops: CDR1 SGHRS, CDR2 YFSETQ. The CDR3 sequence is 16 residues long. V lost 4 bases, J lost 4 bases, and 12 bases stayed unmatched. The CDR3: CASSANPRGQGETQYF. DNA of the CDR3: TGCGCCAGCAGCGCAAACCCCAGGGGGCAGGGAGAGACCCAGTACTTC.

The J gene is TRBJ2-5, the V gene TRBV5-1; D may be TRBD1 (6 bases). CDR1 is SGHRS, CDR2 YFSETQ, per germline. Trimming pared 0 bases from V and 4 bases from J, leaving 10 bases between. The length of the CDR3 is 14 residues. CDR3 loop: CASSLERGGETQYF. The DNA for the CDR3 is TGCGCCAGCAGCTTGGAGAGAGGGGGAGAGACCCAGTACTTC.

This clone was detected a few times. The chain uses TRBV6-4 and TRBJ2-3; D might be TRBD2 (6 bases). V lost 0 bases and J lost 0, with 13 bases in between. The CDR3 has 17 amino acids. CDR1 MRHNA and CDR2 SNTAGT come from the germline V gene. Here the CDR3 DNA reads TGTGCCAGCAGTGACTCAGCAGGGACTGGCAGCACAGATACGCAGTATTTT. This gives the protein CASSDSAGTGSTDTQYF.

The chain combines TRBV5-1 with TRBJ2-1, with TRBD2 matching 10 bases. V lost 1 base and J lost 2; bases outside the gene matches: 6. There are 17 residues in the CDR3. CDR1 and CDR2 from the germline V gene are SGHRS and YFSETQ. The DNA for the CDR3 is TGCGCCAGCAGCTTGACGGAGCGGGAGGGGACCTACAATGAGCAGTTCTTC. It translates to CASSLTEREGTYNEQFF.

This sequence joins TRBV4-3 and TRBJ2-3, with TRBD2 matching 8 bases. Germline V gene data show CDR1 as LGHNA and CDR2 as YSLEER. V was clipped by 0 bases and J by 4 bases; unmatched bases: 9. CDR3 length equals 17 residues. This CDR3 is CASSQDVAGGQADTQYF. Here the CDR3 DNA reads TGCGCCAGCAGCCAAGACGTGGCGGGGGGCCAAGCAGATACGCAGTATTTT.

The chain employs TRBV7-8 and TRBJ2-1, with 8 bases identical to TRBD2. Trimming removed 0 bases from V and 5 bases from J; junction bases left unmatched: 3. The germline gives CDR1 SGHVS, CDR2 FQNEAQ. This CDR3 is built from 15 residues. DNA for the CDR3: TGTGCCAGCAGCTTAGCTAGCGGGACCAACAATGAGCAGTTCTTC. This gives the protein CASSLASGTNNEQFF. Variable domain in full (rest from reference TRBV7-8 and TRBJ2-1): GAGVSQSPRYKVAKRGQDVALRCDPISGHVSLFWYQQALGQGPEFLTYFQNEAQLDKSGLPSDRFFAERPEGSVSTLKIQRTQQEDSAVYLCASSLASGTNNEQFFGPGTRLTVL.

The chain combines TRBV2 with TRBJ2-1, with 7 bases aligning to TRBD1. The CDR3 consists of 15 residues. The junction had 3 bases not matched to a gene; V was cut back by 2 bases and J by 2 bases. CDR1 and CDR2 (germline): SNHLY, FYNNEI. The CDR3 is CASSEKGAAYNEQFF. The CDR3 nucleotides are TGTGCCAGCAGTGAAAAGGGGGCGGCCTACAATGAGCAGTTCTTC.

Details on this clone: One end of the junction is discordant with germline, which a read error may explain. The gene calls are TRBV29-1 and TRBJ1-1; TRBD1 agrees at 8 bases. The CDR3 loop spans 13 amino acids. Germline V lookup: CDR1 SQVTM, CDR2 ANQGSEA. The CDR3 spells CSVEAGGWTEAFF. DNA of the CDR3: TGCAGCGTGGAAGCAGGGGGCTGGACTGAAGCTTTCTTT.

V is TRBV6-5 and J is TRBJ2-3; unclear D gene. CDR3 length: 13 amino acids. The germline V gene has CDR1 MNHEY and CDR2 SVGAGI. Trimming shortened V by 4 bases and J by 6 bases, and 11 bases separated the two germline ends. Here the CDR3 DNA reads TGTGCCAGCAGTTTCTACCCGAAGGATACGCAGTATTTT. Translated, it gives CASSFYPKDTQYF.

This clone was picked up a small number of times. This chain uses TRBV19 with TRBJ2-7; maybe TRBD1 (5 bases). V lost 0 bases and J lost 2, with 8 bases in between. Germline V CDR1 and CDR2: LNHDA, SQIVND (reference sequence). CDR3 length: 14 residues. The CDR3 nucleotides are TGTGCCAGTAGTATAGACGCAGGGCCCTACGAGCAGTACTTC. Translation: CASSIDAGPYEQYF.

The chain links TRBV13 to TRBJ2-7; the match to TRBD2 covers 8 bases. V lost 4 bases, J lost 2 bases, and 7 bases stayed unmatched. Germline CDR1 PRHDT, CDR2 FYEKMQ (reference sequence). This CDR3 has 15 residues. The CDR3 protein is CASSSLAGLPYEQYF. The CDR3 DNA sequence: TGTGCCAGCAGCTCATTAGCGGGGCTCCCCTACGAGCAGTACTTC.

This sequence joins TRBV5-1 and TRBJ2-1, with 9 bases that match TRBD1. The trim removed 0 bases at V and 12 bases at J, leaving 10 bases unmatched. This CDR3 comprises 15 residues. Germline-derived CDR1 and CDR2 are SGHRS and YFSETQ. CDR3 sequence: CASSLGTGVGKWQFF. CDR3 DNA sequence: TGCGCCAGCAGCTTGGGGACAGGGGTTGGGAAGTGGCAGTTCTTC.

This chain connects TRBV30 to TRBJ2-3; TRBD1 matches 9 bases. The germline V gene encodes CDR1 GTSNPN and CDR2 SVGIG (reference sequence). This CDR3 comprises 16 residues. Unmatched junction bases numbered 7, after V lost 1 base and J lost 2 bases. Written as DNA, the CDR3 is TGTGCCTGGAGTGCCGGGACAGGGATTGCCACAGATACGCAGTATTTT. Translated: CAWSAGTGIATDTQYF.

The chain links TRBV9 to TRBJ2-3; TRBD2 aligns across 15 bases. Germline CDR1 is SGDLS and CDR2 is YYNGEE. V was pared by 4 bases and J by 0 bases, with 9 bases of the junction left unmatched. This CDR3 is 19 amino acids long. The CDR3 DNA reads as TGTGCCAGCAGCCCCCGGACTAGCGGGAGGGCCCTTAGCACAGATACGCAGTATTTT. Encoded protein: CASSPRTSGRALSTDTQYF.

This rearrangement joins TRBV5-1 to TRBJ2-2, with a possible D match to TRBD2 (6 bases). This CDR3 has 16 amino acids. The germline CDR1 and CDR2 sequences are SGHRS and YFSETQ. Trimming pared 4 bases from V and 0 bases from J, leaving 13 bases between. CDR3 residues: CASSIRSGPNTGELFF. In DNA form, the CDR3 reads TGCGCCAGCAGCATCAGGAGCGGGCCGAACACCGGGGAGCTGTTTTTT.

This chain uses TRBV6-5 with TRBJ1-2; D remains unclear. This CDR3 has 15 amino acids. Between the trimmed V and J ends, which lost 7 bases and 4 bases, there was a span of 19 bases. In germline, CDR1 is MNHEY, CDR2 SVGAGI. CDR3 in DNA: TGTGCCAGCACCCAAGCCTGGGCCCGGGGCTATGGCTACACCTTC. Translation: CASTQAWARGYGYTF.

This clone was picked up a small number of times. The gene calls are TRBV27 and TRBJ1-6; 8 bases map to TRBD1. Germline V lookup: CDR1 MNHEY, CDR2 SMNVEV (reference sequence). J lost 8 bases, V lost 0 bases, and 3 bases had no gene match. The CDR3 runs to 15 residues. The CDR3 sequence is CASSLSGQGDSPLHF. Here the CDR3 DNA reads TGTGCCAGCAGTTTATCAGGACAGGGTGATTCACCCCTCCACTTT.

This chain joins TRBV10-2 and TRBJ2-7; TRBD2 agrees at 8 bases. CDR3 length: 15 amino acids. The germline gives CDR1 WSHSY, CDR2 SAAADI. V gave up 0 bases and J gave up 6 bases; unmatched junction bases: 7. The CDR3 DNA sequence: TGCGCCAGCAGTGAGTCTGCGGGAGGAGGTGGCGAGCAGTACGTC. It yields the protein CASSESAGGGGEQYV.

The V and J genes are TRBV29-1 and TRBJ2-3; D not resolved. Between the trimmed V and J ends, which lost 3 bases and 0 bases, there was a span of 19 bases. Germline CDR1 reads SQVTM; CDR2 reads ANQGSEA. CDR3 length: 17 amino acids. The CDR3 sequence: CSVDYSFDITSTDTQYF. CDR3 sequence (DNA): TGCAGCGTTGACTATTCATTTGATATTACTAGCACAGATACGCAGTATTTT.

In nucleotides, the CDR3 is TGCGCCAGCAGCCAAGTAAGCTTGACCTACAATGAGCAGTTCTTC. It specifies CASSQVSLTYNEQFF. The V and J genes are TRBV4-1 and TRBJ2-1; D is undetermined. V was shortened by 1 base and J by 2 bases, with 9 bases between the two germline ends. There are 15 residues in the CDR3. CDR1 and CDR2 from the germline V gene are MGHRA and YSYEKL.

The chain is built from TRBV30 and TRBJ2-5, with 9 bases fitting TRBD2. CDR3 length: 15 amino acids. Germline loops: CDR1 GTSNPN, CDR2 SVGIG (reference sequence). V lost 8 bases to trimming and J lost 4 bases; unmatched junction nucleotides: 14. DNA for the CDR3: TGTGCCGCACAACGTGGGCGGGGGGGTAGAGAGACCCAGTACTTC. Translating gives CAAQRGRGGRETQYF.

This clone showed up just once. The rearrangement joins TRBV3-1 (or the pseudogene TRBV3-2) to TRBJ1-1; weak D call: TRBD1 (6 bases). Germline V lookup: CDR1 LGHDT, CDR2 YNNKEL (reference sequence). V dropped 1 base and J dropped 5 bases, with 11 bases sitting between them. This CDR3 spans 14 amino acids. CDR3 sequence reads: CASSQVGGETEAFF. Written as DNA, the CDR3 is TGTGCCAGCAGCCAAGTAGGGGGGGAAACTGAAGCTTTCTTT.